The 17 T cell receptor beta chains below come from one sample, sequenced in a study of Graves' ophthalmopathy and Graves' hyperthyroidism. CDR3 regions of TCR beta were amplified from RNA transcripts. An initial RT-PCR round employing HTBI primers preceded a second-round multiplex PCR. TCRdb itself ran the multiplex PCR reads through MiXCR, one entry per CDR3 protein. This repertoire shows roughly 610,000 distinct CDR3 sequences, about 20% found once; its top ten account for approximately 7%. Input material: peripheral blood. These receptors all come from a young woman with stable Graves' hyperthyroidism. Some clones in this sample may be carry-over from other donors' samples.

J is TRBJ2-5 and V is TRBV7-8, with 7 bases lining up with TRBD2. The germline V gene has CDR1 SGHVS and CDR2 FQNEAQ. The CDR3 runs to 15 residues. The junction had 8 bases not matched to a gene; V was cut back by 2 bases and J by 5 bases. In DNA, the CDR3 is TGTGCCAGCAGCTTACTATGGGGGGAGGGGGAGACCCAGTACTTC. Encoded protein: CASSLLWGEGETQYF.

This clonotype was seen repeatedly, ten times or more. The rearrangement uses TRBV4-2 and TRBJ2-7, with D tentatively TRBD1 or TRBD2 (5 bases each). Germline CDR1 and CDR2: LGHNA and YNFKEQ. The CDR3 sequence is 15 residues long. The ends were cut back, 0 bases at V and 1 base at J, with 10 bases in the middle. The CDR3 spells CASSQDPGPSYEQYF. For the CDR3, the DNA is TGTGCCAGCAGCCAAGATCCGGGACCATCCTACGAGCAGTACTTC.

The sample holds many counts of this clonotype. The V call is TRBV20-1, the J call TRBJ2-7; 9 positions match TRBD1. The V segment lost 6 bases and the J segment 4 bases; nucleotides outside the gene matches: 4. The CDR3 length is 12 residues. Germline CDR1 DFQATT, CDR2 SNEGSKA (reference sequence). DNA for the CDR3: TGCAGTGCACAGGGGGCAGCGTACGAGCAGTACTTC. It yields the protein CSAQGAAYEQYF.

With respect to this clonotype: The junction does not match germline at one end; this may be a read error. The chain links TRBV18 to TRBJ1-1; perhaps TRBD1 as D (5 bases). This CDR3 spans 12 amino acids. CDR1 and CDR2 from the germline V gene are KGHSH and LQKENI. The CDR3 bases are TGTGCCAGCTCACCACAGGGGACTGGAGCTTTCTTT. Its translation is CASSPQGTGAFF.

The chain links TRBV12-3 or TRBV12-4 to TRBJ2-4; possible D gene TRBD1, 6 bases. The V end was cut by 1 base, the J end by 4 bases, with 14 bases between. The CDR3 covers 16 residues. CDR3 coding DNA: TGTGCCAGCAGTTTAGGTCGACCCGGACAGAAAAACATTCAGTACTTC. Its protein is CASSLGRPGQKNIQYF.

In its sample, this clonotype was seen many times. The chain couples TRBV30 to TRBJ1-2; weak D call: TRBD1 (5 bases). V dropped 2 bases and J dropped 12 bases, with 13 bases sitting between them. The CDR3 loop spans 11 amino acids. Germline V lookup: CDR1 GTSNPN, CDR2 SVGIG (reference sequence). The CDR3 coding sequence is TGTGCCTGGAGTAGGACCGGGGGTGACACCTTC. It encodes CAWSRTGGDTF.

This clonotype was counted ten times or more. V usage is TRBV28 and J usage is TRBJ1-1; no firm D call. CDR1 and CDR2 from the germline V gene are MDHEN and SYDVKM. The CDR3 has 13 amino acids. Trimming removed 2 bases from V and 3 bases from J, with 7 bases in between. Written as DNA, the CDR3 is TGTGCCAGCAGTTTAAACATCCACACTGAAGCTTTCTTT. As protein: CASSLNIHTEAFF.

The chain has TRBV4-1 and TRBJ1-1; 10 nucleotides align to TRBD1. The V gene end was trimmed by 1 base and the J gene end by 4 bases; junction bases not matched to a gene: 6. The CDR3 runs to 16 residues. Germline V CDR1 and CDR2: MGHRA, YSYEKL. CDR3 DNA sequence: TGCGCCAGCAGCCAAGGGACAGGGGGTATCATCACTGAAGCTTTCTTT. Protein sequence: CASSQGTGGIITEAFF.

This clonotype was seen a handful of times. The chain uses TRBV4-1 and TRBJ1-2, with TRBD1 identical over 9 bases. The V gene's germline CDR1 is MGHRA and CDR2 YSYEKL. The CDR3 covers 16 residues. The V gene end was trimmed by 2 bases and the J gene end by 3 bases; junction bases not matched to a gene: 7. In nucleotides, the CDR3 is TGCGCCAGCAGCCAAAATAACAGGGGGCGCGACTATGGCTACACCTTC. It is translated as CASSQNNRGRDYGYTF.

This clonotype was observed at least ten times. This sequence joins TRBV20-1 and TRBJ1-5; D gene unclear. This CDR3 spans 12 amino acids. V was pared by 6 bases and J by 7 bases, with 13 bases between. Per germline, CDR1 DFQATT and CDR2 SNEGSKA (reference sequence). As DNA, the CDR3 is TGCAGTGCCATCGGTGGCGGGCAGCCCCAGCATTTT. It yields the protein CSAIGGGQPQHF.

This clonotype was counted a few times. The V call is TRBV12-3 or TRBV12-4, the J call TRBJ2-2; D ambiguous. The CDR3 has 13 amino acids. The V end was cut by 3 bases, the J end by 5 bases, with 7 bases between. CDR3 sequence: CASSFRITGELFF. For the CDR3, the DNA is TGTGCCAGCAGTTTTCGCATAACCGGGGAGCTGTTTTTT.

At least ten counts were recorded for this clonotype. The rearrangement joins TRBV7-2 to TRBJ2-7; 11 bases line up with TRBD2. With 2 bases clipped from V and 3 bases from J, the junction kept 3 bases outside the gene matches. Germline V gives CDR1 SGHTA, CDR2 FQGNSA. This CDR3 is built from 15 residues. The CDR3 loop is CASSLSTSGSYEQYF. The CDR3 nucleotides read TGTGCCAGCAGCTTAAGCACTAGCGGGAGCTACGAGCAGTACTTC.

J is TRBJ2-2 and V is TRBV3-1; a possible D gene is TRBD2 (5 bases). This CDR3 comprises 16 residues. Germline V gene lookup returns CDR1 LGHDT and CDR2 YNNKEL (reference sequence). The V gene lost 1 base and the J gene lost 7 bases, with 16 bases spanning the gap. For the CDR3, the DNA is TGTGCCAGCAGCCAAGGAAAGTTGGGAGTTGTCGGGGAGCTGTTTTTT. Translating gives CASSQGKLGVVGELFF.

In this sample, this clonotype turned up many times. The CDR3 reads CASSTWTEDGYTF. Written as DNA, the CDR3 is TGTGCCAGCAGTACTTGGACAGAGGATGGCTACACCTTC. V usage is TRBV6-2 or TRBV6-3 and J usage is TRBJ1-2, with TRBD1 as a possible D gene (6 bases). This CDR3 comprises 13 residues. Germline assignment: CDR1 MNHEY and CDR2 SVGEGT. The V end lost 5 bases, the J end lost 6 bases, and 13 bases lay between the germline ends.

This clonotype was seen a handful of times. Lacking the conserved final phenylalanine or tryptophan, this CDR3 likely reflects a read error. CDR3 in amino acids: CSAQLAGAYQETQYL. The CDR3 DNA sequence: TGCAGTGCGCAACTAGCGGGGGCCTACCAAGAGACCCAGTACCTC. This chain connects TRBV20-1 to TRBJ2-5; 11 bases match TRBD2. Unmatched junction bases numbered 6, after V lost 6 bases and J lost 0 bases. The germline gives CDR1 DFQATT, CDR2 SNEGSKA (reference sequence). The CDR3 extends over 15 amino acids.

The chain employs TRBV5-1 and TRBJ1-6, with D uncertain. Trimming took 2 bases from V and 0 from J, leaving 6 bases between them. The CDR3 consists of 15 residues. Germline lookup yields CDR1 SGHRS and CDR2 YFSETQ. CDR3 in DNA: TGCGCCAGCAGCTTCGACGGCTCCTATAATTCACCCCTCCACTTT. Its translation: CASSFDGSYNSPLHF.

This rearrangement joins TRBV27 to TRBJ1-1; no firm D call. Trimming shortened V by 3 bases and J by 1 base, and 9 bases separated the two germline ends. CDR3 length equals 14 residues. From germline, CDR1 is MNHEY and CDR2 SMNVEV (reference sequence). In DNA, the CDR3 is TGTGCCAGCAGTTTCGGACGGAAGAACACTGAAGCTTTCTTT. This encodes CASSFGRKNTEAFF.